This TCR beta chain was documented in a study of post-analysis software for immune sequencing data. At the level of the study: The study covered relapsing-remitting, secondary progressive and progressive-relapsing courses of multiple sclerosis.

CDR1 is MDHEN and CDR2 is SYDVKM in the germline V gene. CDR3 length equals 15 residues. The V gene end was trimmed by 7 bases and the J gene end by 5 bases; junction bases not matched to a gene: 14. Study-level findings and limits: Samples from one preparation batch, clustered by F measure, grouped strongly together. Relative to controls, patients had a handful of TRBV segments at higher frequency, with TRBV5-6, TRBV5-1 and TRBV20-1 among these. Those with multiple sclerosis, the patient group, showed significantly lower normalized Chao1 diversity than controls.

Points on this clonotype: Its specificity is not known.

Carried by the TCR beta cDNA libraries were unique molecular identifiers. Yield was some 500,000 cDNA molecules from around 1 to 9.1 million T cells. TCRdb itself ran the PCR reads through MiXCR, one entry per CDR3 protein. The table includes about 460,000 distinct CDR3 sequences, approximately 46% detected once. The clonotype originates from a girl aged 5 to 17 with multiple sclerosis. Sample: blood. The chain links TRBV28 to TRBJ2-7; TRBD1 matches 7 bases. This CDR3 reads CASTEPHRGRNEQYF. DNA for the CDR3: TGTGCCAGCACCGAACCCCACAGGGGCCGAAACGAGCAGTACTTC.